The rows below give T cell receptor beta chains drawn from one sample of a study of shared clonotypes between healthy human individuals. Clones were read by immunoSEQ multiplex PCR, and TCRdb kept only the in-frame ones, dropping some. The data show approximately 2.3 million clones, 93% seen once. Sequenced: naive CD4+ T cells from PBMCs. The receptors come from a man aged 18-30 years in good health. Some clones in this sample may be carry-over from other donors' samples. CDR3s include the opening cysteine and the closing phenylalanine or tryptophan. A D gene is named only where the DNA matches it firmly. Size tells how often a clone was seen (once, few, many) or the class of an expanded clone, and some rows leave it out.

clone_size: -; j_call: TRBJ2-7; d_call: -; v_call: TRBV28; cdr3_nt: TGTGCCATTTCTCGTCCCGGGACAACCCGGGGCGAGCAGTACTTC; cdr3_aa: CAISRPGTTRGEQYF
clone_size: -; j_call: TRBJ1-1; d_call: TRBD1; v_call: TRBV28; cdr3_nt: TGTGCCAGCACCGAAGGGGCTGGGACAGCGAGCTTGAACACTGAAGCTTTCTTT; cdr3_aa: CASTEGAGTASLNTEAFF
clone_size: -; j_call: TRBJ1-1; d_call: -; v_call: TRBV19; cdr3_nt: TGTGCCAGTAGTATAGGGGGGGACACTGAAGCTTTCTTT; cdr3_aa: CASSIGGDTEAFF
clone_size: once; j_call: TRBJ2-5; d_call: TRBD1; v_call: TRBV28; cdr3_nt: TGTGCCAGCAGTACTTTCAGGGGGTTCCTTCCCGAGACCCAGTACTTC; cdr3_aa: CASSTFRGFLPETQYF
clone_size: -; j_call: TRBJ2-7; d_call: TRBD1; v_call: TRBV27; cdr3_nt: TGTGCCAGCAGTGCCTCCCGGGGACAGGTTGTTGGACAGGTTGCCTACGAGCAGTACTTC; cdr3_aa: CASSASRGQVVGQVAYEQYF
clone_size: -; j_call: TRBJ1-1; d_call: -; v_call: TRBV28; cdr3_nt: TGTGCCAGCAGTTTGGTATATGGGGCCACTGAAGCTTTCTTT; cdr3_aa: CASSLVYGATEAFF
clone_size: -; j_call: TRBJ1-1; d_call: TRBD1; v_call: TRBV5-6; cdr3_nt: TGTGCCAGCAGCCGAAGACAGGGCTCTGAAGCTTTCTTT; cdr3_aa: CASSRRQGSEAFF
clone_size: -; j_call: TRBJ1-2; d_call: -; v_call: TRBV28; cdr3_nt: TGTGCCAGCAGTTTAGTCTCAGGGGTGGGAGGCTACACCTTC; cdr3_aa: CASSLVSGVGGYTF
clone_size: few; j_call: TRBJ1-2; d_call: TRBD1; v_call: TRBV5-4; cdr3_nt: TGTGCCAGCAGCTTGGACAGGGGGCAAAATGGCTACACCTTC; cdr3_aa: CASSLDRGQNGYTF
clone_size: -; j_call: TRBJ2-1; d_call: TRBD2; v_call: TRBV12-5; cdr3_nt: TGTGCTAGTGGTTTGAACGAGCGGGAGATGTTCTTC; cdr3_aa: CASGLNEREMFF
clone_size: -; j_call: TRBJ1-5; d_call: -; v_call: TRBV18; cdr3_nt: TGTGCCAGCTCACGACAGAATAGCAATCAGCCCCAGCATTTT; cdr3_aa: CASSRQNSNQPQHF
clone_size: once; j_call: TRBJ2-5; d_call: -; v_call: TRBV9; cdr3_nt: TGTGCCAGCAGCACGGAGGGCCTGAGGGAGACCCAGTACTTC; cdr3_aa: CASSTEGLRETQYF
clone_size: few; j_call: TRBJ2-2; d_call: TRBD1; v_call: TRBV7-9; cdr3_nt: TGTGCCAGCAGAGGGGACAGCAACACCGGGGAGCTGTTTTTT; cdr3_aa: CASRGDSNTGELFF
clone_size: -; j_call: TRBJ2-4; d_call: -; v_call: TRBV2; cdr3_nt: TGTGCCAGCAGTGAAGTGGGGGGAGCAGCCAAAAACATTCAGTACTTC; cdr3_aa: CASSEVGGAAKNIQYF
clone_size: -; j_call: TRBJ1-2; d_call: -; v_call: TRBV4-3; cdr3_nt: TGCGCCAGCAGCCAAGATGGCCTGGCGCCCTATGGCTACACCTTC; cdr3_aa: CASSQDGLAPYGYTF
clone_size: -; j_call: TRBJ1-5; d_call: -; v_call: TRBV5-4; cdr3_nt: TGTGCCAGCAGCTTGGATGGTCAGCCCCAGCATTTT; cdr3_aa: CASSLDGQPQHF
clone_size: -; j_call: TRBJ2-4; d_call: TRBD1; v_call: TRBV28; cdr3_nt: TGTGCCAGCAGGACCGGGACAGCAAAAAACATTCAGTACTTC; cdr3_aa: CASRTGTAKNIQYF
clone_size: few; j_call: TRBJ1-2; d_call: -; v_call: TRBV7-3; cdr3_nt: TGTGCCAGCACCCCCTGGGAGGGCTACACCTTC; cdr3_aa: CASTPWEGYTF
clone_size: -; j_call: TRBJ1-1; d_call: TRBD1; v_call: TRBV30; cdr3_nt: TGTGCCTGGACCAATCCCCGGGACAGAAATGAAGCTTTCTTT; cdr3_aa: CAWTNPRDRNEAFF
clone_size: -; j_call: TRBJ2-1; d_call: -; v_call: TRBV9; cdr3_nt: TGTGCCAGCAGCAAGGGGGGACTAAATTACAATGAGCAGTTCTTC; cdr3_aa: CASSKGGLNYNEQFF
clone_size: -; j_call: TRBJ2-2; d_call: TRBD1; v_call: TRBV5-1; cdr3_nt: TGCGCCAGCAAGGGGGCAGTAAGCGCCGGGGAGCTGTTTTTT; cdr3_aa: CASKGAVSAGELFF
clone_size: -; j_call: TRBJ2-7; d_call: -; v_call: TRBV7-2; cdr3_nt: TGTGCCAGCAGCTTACAATCCTACGAGCAGTACTTC; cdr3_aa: CASSLQSYEQYF
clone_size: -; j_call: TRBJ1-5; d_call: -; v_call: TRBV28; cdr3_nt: TGTGCCAGCAGTTTACTCCGGGTAGTCCAGCCCCAGCATTTT; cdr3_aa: CASSLLRVVQPQHF
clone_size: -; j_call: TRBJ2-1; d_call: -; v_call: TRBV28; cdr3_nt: TGTGCCAGCAGTTTATCCCACCCGGCCAGGCAGTTCTTC; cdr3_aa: CASSLSHPARQFF
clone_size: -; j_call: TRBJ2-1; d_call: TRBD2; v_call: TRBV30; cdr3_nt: TGTGCCTGGAGCGCCGGGACTAGGTCCTACAATGAGCAGTTCTTC; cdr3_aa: CAWSAGTRSYNEQFF
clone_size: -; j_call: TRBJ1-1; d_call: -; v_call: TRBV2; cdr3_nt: TGTGCCAGCAGCCCCAGGCAGGGTAGAGCTGAAGCTTTCTTT; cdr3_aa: CASSPRQGRAEAFF
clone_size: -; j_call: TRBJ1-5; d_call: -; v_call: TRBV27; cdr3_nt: TGTGCCAGCAGTCTCCAGGGTTGGGGCAGCAATCAGCCCCAGCATTTT; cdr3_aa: CASSLQGWGSNQPQHF
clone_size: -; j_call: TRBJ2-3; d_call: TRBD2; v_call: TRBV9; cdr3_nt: TGTGCCAGCAGCCCCCTCGAACTAGCGGGCGCTAGCACAGATACGCAGTATTTT; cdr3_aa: CASSPLELAGASTDTQYF
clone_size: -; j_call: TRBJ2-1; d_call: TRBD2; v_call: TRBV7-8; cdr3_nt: TGTGCCAGCAGCTCGCTAGCGGGAGGGCGGGTCAATGAGCAGTTCTTC; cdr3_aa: CASSSLAGGRVNEQFF
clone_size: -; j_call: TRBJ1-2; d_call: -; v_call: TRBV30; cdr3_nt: TGTGCCTGGAGCCTTACCCGGGGGGGCTACACCTTC; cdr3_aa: CAWSLTRGGYTF
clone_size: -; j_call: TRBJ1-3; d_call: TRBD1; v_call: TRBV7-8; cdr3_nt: TGTGCCAGCAGCTCTCCGGGACAGGGGAACACCATATATTTT; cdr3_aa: CASSSPGQGNTIYF
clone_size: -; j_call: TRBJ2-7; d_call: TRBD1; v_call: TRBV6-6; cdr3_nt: TGTGCCAGCAGTCTACAGGGGGCGAGCTACGAGCAGTACTTC; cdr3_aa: CASSLQGASYEQYF
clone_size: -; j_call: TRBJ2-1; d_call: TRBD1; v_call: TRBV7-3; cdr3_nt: TGTGCCAGCAGCCTCATACCGACAGGGGGAAGTCCCTACAATGAGCAGTTCTTC; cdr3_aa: CASSLIPTGGSPYNEQFF
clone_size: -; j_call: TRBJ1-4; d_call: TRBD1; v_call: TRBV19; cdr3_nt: TGTGCCAGTAGTATGGCCCGGAACAGGGGCACTAATGAAAAACTGTTTTTT; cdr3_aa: CASSMARNRGTNEKLFF
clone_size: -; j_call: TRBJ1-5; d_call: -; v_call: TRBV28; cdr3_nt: TGTGCCAGCAGTTTATCGGGTCGGGGGGTTGCGCAGCCCCAGCATTTT; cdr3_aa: CASSLSGRGVAQPQHF